This T cell receptor (beta chain) was obtained from a study of OX40 agonist ivuxolimab in advanced cancers. About the study: The patients' treatment was ivuxolimab, an agonistic anti-OX40 (CD134) antibody. Hepatocellular carcinoma, melanoma, renal cell or head and neck cancer occurred in dose-escalation patients.

Libraries were prepared by immunoSEQ multiplex PCR; TCRdb keeps only in-frame clonotypes and omits some of them. The table shows around 30,000 clones, with roughly 74% occurring only once. CDR3 length: 14 residues. Germline V CDR1 and CDR2: SGDLS, YYNGEE. The rearrangement uses TRBV9 and TRBJ2-5, with D tentatively TRBD1 (6 bases). Gene TRBJ2-7 matches the end of the DNA better, so the J call may be wrong. The sample in question was CD4+ or CD8+ T cells sorted from blood, obtained in a trial of the OX40 agonist ivuxolimab. The TCR comes from an adult with an advanced solid tumor such as melanoma, head and neck, liver or kidney cancer. CDR3 amino acids: CASSAQQGSDEQYF. CDR3 sequence (DNA): TGTGCCAGCAGCGCCCAACAGGGATCCGACGAGCAGTACTTC.